Each of the 17 T cell receptor beta chains below was sequenced from the same sample in a study of blood T cell repertoires in COVID-19. TCRdb keeps only in-frame clones here, not all; method: immunoSEQ multiplex PCR. The sample has around 200,000 clones, around nine tenths seen once; the top ten hold about 1.6%. The sample consisted of peripheral blood. These receptors came from a man younger than 30 with active or convalescent COVID-19.

The chain links TRBV9 to TRBJ1-3; D unresolved. Trimming cost V 0 bases and J 2 bases, with 15 bases left between them. Germline loops: CDR1 SGDLS, CDR2 YYNGEE. This CDR3 is built from 17 residues. Here the CDR3 reads CASSVEAAPGTGNTIYF. CDR3 coding DNA: TGTGCCAGCAGCGTAGAGGCGGCCCCGGGGACTGGAAACACCATATATTTT.

The chain joins TRBV19 to TRBJ1-3; tentative D call: TRBD1 (6 bases). Between the trimmed V and J ends, which lost 4 bases and 6 bases, there was a span of 16 bases. Germline V gene sequence: CDR1 LNHDA, CDR2 SQIVND (reference sequence). The CDR3 sequence is 15 residues long. As DNA, the CDR3 is TGTGCCAGTAGTAGAAGTCACCGGGACATAAACACCATATATTTT. It is translated as CASSRSHRDINTIYF.

The chain carries TRBV5-4 and TRBJ2-5; maybe TRBD2 (5 bases). The CDR3 runs 13 residues. CDR1 SGHNT and CDR2 YYREEE come from the germline V gene (reference sequence). Deletions cut 0 bases from V and 4 bases from J, with 7 bases between. The CDR3 bases are TGTGCCAGCAGCTTGGTACTAGGAGAGACCCAGTACTTC. This sequence encodes CASSLVLGETQYF.

The chain combines TRBV29-1 with TRBJ1-6, with 7 nucleotides matching TRBD1. Germline V gene data show CDR1 as SQVTM and CDR2 as ANQGSEA. V was pared by 7 bases and J by 5 bases, with 2 bases of the junction left unmatched. The CDR3 has 12 residues. As DNA, the CDR3 is TGCAGCGCGGACAGGCATAATTCACCCCTCCACTTT. It is translated as CSADRHNSPLHF.

This sequence joins TRBV4-3 and TRBJ1-2, with a possible D match to TRBD1 (5 bases). CDR1 and CDR2 (germline): LGHNA, YSLEER. The CDR3 contains 15 residues. V was shortened by 1 base and J by 6 bases, with 15 bases between the two germline ends. CDR3 bases: TGCGCCAGCAGCCAAGGTATCCGGACACAAAATGGCTACACCTTC. This translates into CASSQGIRTQNGYTF.

This rearrangement joins TRBV7-5 to TRBJ2-3; TRBD2 is taken as the D call from the table, unchecked against the DNA. TRBV7-5 is a recognized pseudogene. The CDR3 spans 16 residues. The CDR3 nucleotides are TGTGTCAGAAGCTTAGGGGCGGGGGCAGGGACAGATACGCAGTATTTT. Translated: CVRSLGAGAGTDTQYF.

This clone was seen only a few times. The gene calls are TRBV13 and TRBJ2-2, with 8 positions matching TRBD2. CDR3 length: 13 amino acids. V trimming: 8 bases; J trimming: 7 bases; junction bases outside the gene matches: 6. Looked up from germline, CDR1 is PRHDT and CDR2 is FYEKMQ (reference sequence). Here the CDR3 reads CASRGGPLGELFF. The CDR3, as DNA: TGTGCCAGCCGCGGGGGGCCCCTCGGGGAGCTGTTTTTT.

This chain uses TRBV7-9 with TRBJ2-2; TRBD2 matches 7 bases. This CDR3 region has 20 residues. J gave up 4 bases and V 5 bases, and 22 bases lay outside the gene matches. From germline, CDR1 is SEHNR and CDR2 FQNEAQ (reference sequence). The DNA of the CDR3 is TGTGCCAGCAGCAGCCGACTAGCCAACCAAGGTAACTTCGGCACCGGGGAGCTGTTTTTT. Encoded protein: CASSSRLANQGNFGTGELFF.

In its sample, this clone was seen a few times. The V call is TRBV7-9, the J call TRBJ2-7, with a tentative D call TRBD1 (5 bases). In germline, CDR1 is SEHNR, CDR2 FQNEAQ (reference sequence). Trimming removed 1 base from V and 0 bases from J, with 10 bases in between. CDR3 length equals 15 residues. CDR3 sequence: CASSLGGRDSYEQYF. Here the CDR3 DNA reads TGTGCCAGCAGCTTAGGAGGCAGGGACTCCTACGAGCAGTACTTC. The variable domain in full, completed from reference TRBV7-9 and TRBJ2-7, reads DTGVSQNPRHKITKRGQNVTFRCDPISEHNRLYWYRQTLGQGPEFLTYFQNEAQLEKSRLLSDRFSAERPKGSFSTLEIQRTEQGDSAMYLCASSLGGRDSYEQYFGPGTRLTVT.

This clone was recorded once. This sequence joins TRBV2 and TRBJ1-2; TRBD1 matches 9 bases. Germline CDR1 is SNHLY and CDR2 is FYNNEI. CDR3 length: 16 residues. J was trimmed by 0 bases and V by 10 bases; bases with no gene match: 12. This chain's CDR3 is CATSPGQGPPNYGYTF. In DNA, the CDR3 is TGTGCCACCTCTCCGGGACAGGGTCCTCCTAACTATGGCTACACCTTC.

J is TRBJ1-5 and V is TRBV19; 8 nucleotides line up with TRBD1. Germline assignment: CDR1 LNHDA and CDR2 SQIVND (reference sequence). J was trimmed by 2 bases and V by 4 bases; bases with no gene match: 7. The CDR3 loop spans 16 amino acids. The CDR3 is CASSTSQGVGNQPQHF. The CDR3 DNA reads TGTGCCAGTAGTACTTCACAGGGGGTTGGCAATCAGCCCCAGCATTTT.

The chain joins TRBV5-1 to TRBJ2-5; the D is unclear. The V and J ends lost 0 bases and 3 bases respectively, with 6 bases between them. CDR3 length equals 13 residues. The germline gives CDR1 SGHRS, CDR2 YFSETQ. The CDR3 protein is CASSLVAKETQYF. The DNA for the CDR3 is TGCGCCAGCAGCTTGGTGGCCAAAGAGACCCAGTACTTC.

This chain uses TRBV4-3 with TRBJ2-1; no definite D call. V was pared by 0 bases and J by 7 bases, with 10 bases between. Per germline, CDR1 LGHNA and CDR2 YSLEER. The CDR3 has 14 amino acids. The CDR3: CASSQENTRNEQFF. The CDR3 DNA reads as TGCGCCAGCAGCCAAGAAAATACGAGAAATGAGCAGTTCTTC.

This sequence joins TRBV28 and TRBJ1-2; TRBD1 agrees at 10 bases. The CDR3 totals 18 residues. With V trimmed by 4 bases and J by 1 base, 12 bases remained unmatched. Germline V gene data show CDR1 as MDHEN and CDR2 as SYDVKM. The CDR3 bases are TGTGCCAGCAGTTCCCTCGGGGACAGGGGCGAAATTAACTATGGCTACACCTTC. Amino acids: CASSSLGDRGEINYGYTF.

The chain employs TRBV5-1 and TRBJ2-7; TRBD1 agrees at 8 bases. The J segment lost 5 bases and the V segment lost 0 bases, leaving 19 bases of the junction unmatched. The CDR3 sequence is 19 residues long. Germline values: CDR1 SGHRS, CDR2 YFSETQ. The DNA for the CDR3 is TGCGCCAGCAGCTTGGTTCTTGGGACTGACAGGGGCCAGCCGCACGAGCAGTACTTC. Translated: CASSLVLGTDRGQPHEQYF.

This clone was seen just once. The chain recombines TRBV18 with TRBJ1-5; TRBD1 agrees at 7 bases. The V gene end was trimmed by 5 bases and the J gene end by 7 bases; junction bases not matched to a gene: 8. The CDR3 runs to 14 residues. Germline CDR1 reads KGHSH; CDR2 reads LQKENI. In DNA, the CDR3 is TGTGCCAGCTCAAAGACAGGGCTAGGACAGCCCCAGCATTTT. Protein product: CASSKTGLGQPQHF.

The chain employs TRBV7-9 and TRBJ2-7; D is perhaps TRBD1 (6 bases). V lost 1 base and J 1 base, leaving 11 bases between the germline ends. The CDR3 covers 15 residues. CDR1 and CDR2 from the germline V gene are SEHNR and FQNEAQ (reference sequence). The CDR3 DNA sequence: TGTGCCAGCAGCTTAGGGATGACAGGTTCCTACGAGCAGTACTTC. It translates to CASSLGMTGSYEQYF. Using reference TRBV7-9 and TRBJ2-7 for the parts outside the CDR3, the full variable domain is DTGVSQNPRHKITKRGQNVTFRCDPISEHNRLYWYRQTLGQGPEFLTYFQNEAQLEKSRLLSDRFSAERPKGSFSTLEIQRTEQGDSAMYLCASSLGMTGSYEQYFGPGTRLTVT.